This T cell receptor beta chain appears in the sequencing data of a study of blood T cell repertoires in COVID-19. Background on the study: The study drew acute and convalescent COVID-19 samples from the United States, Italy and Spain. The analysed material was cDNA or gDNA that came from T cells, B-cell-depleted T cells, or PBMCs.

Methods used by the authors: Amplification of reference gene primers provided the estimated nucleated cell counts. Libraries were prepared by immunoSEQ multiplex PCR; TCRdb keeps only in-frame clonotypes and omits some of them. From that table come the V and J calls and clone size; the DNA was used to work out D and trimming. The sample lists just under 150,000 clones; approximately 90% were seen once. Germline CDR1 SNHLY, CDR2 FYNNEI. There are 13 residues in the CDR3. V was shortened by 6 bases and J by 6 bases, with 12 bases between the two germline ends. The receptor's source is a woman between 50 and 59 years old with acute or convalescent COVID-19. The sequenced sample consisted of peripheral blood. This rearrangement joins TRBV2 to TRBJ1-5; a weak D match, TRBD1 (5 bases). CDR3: CASRIGGAQPQHF. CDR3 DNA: TGTGCCAGCAGAATCGGGGGAGCTCAGCCCCAGCATTTT.